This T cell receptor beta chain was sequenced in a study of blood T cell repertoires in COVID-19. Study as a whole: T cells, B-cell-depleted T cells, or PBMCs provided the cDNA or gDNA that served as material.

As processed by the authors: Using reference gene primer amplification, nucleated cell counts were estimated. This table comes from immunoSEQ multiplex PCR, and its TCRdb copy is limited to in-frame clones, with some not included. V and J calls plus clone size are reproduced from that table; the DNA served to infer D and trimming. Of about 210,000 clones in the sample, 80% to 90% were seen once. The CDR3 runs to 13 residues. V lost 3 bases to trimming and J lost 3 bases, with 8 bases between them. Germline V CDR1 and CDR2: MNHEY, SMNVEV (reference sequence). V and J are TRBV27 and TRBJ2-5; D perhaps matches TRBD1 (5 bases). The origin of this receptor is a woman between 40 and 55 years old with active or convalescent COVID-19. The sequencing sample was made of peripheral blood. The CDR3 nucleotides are TGTGCCAGCAGTTTGGGCAGGGAAGAGACCCAGTACTTC. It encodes CASSLGREETQYF.